The 15 T cell receptor beta chains below were found in one sample sequenced in a study of T cells in localized non-small cell lung cancer (dated by TCRdb to 2018 to 2020). The receptor library was made with the immunoSEQ multiplex PCR assay. Imported from immuneACCESS, the table was reduced by TCRdb to in-frame sequences with V and J called. These copies leave out some clones; in studies compared against another copy, an unresolved V gene accounts for under half, and the cause of the remainder is not known. The sample table records 90,000 to 95,000 clones; roughly 87% of these occur just once. More than 14% of the sample rests with the top ten. Specimen: peripheral blood, collected before any cancer treatment. Source of these receptors: a man aged 40-75 years with stage I squamous cell lung carcinoma.

The CDR3 bases are TGCGCCAGCAGCCAAGATAATCTAAGGACAGCTGAAGCTTTCTTT. The encoded protein is CASSQDNLRTAEAFF. V and J are TRBV4-1 and TRBJ1-1, with D possibly matching TRBD1 (6 bases). This CDR3 contains 15 residues. V lost 0 bases to trimming and J lost 6 bases, with 14 bases between them. Germline assignment: CDR1 MGHRA and CDR2 YSYEKL.

The V gene is TRBV5-1, the J gene TRBJ1-1, with 7 bases aligning to TRBD1. In germline, CDR1 is SGHRS, CDR2 YFSETQ. Trimming took 1 base from V and 0 from J; bases not matched to a gene: 6. This CDR3 contains 16 residues. The CDR3 nucleotides are TGCGCCAGCAGCTTGCTCGGACAGGTGATGAACACTGAAGCTTTCTTT. This translates into CASSLLGQVMNTEAFF.

The chain joins TRBV28 to TRBJ1-1; no definite D call. Germline CDR1 MDHEN, CDR2 SYDVKM. The V end was cut by 6 bases, the J end by 0 bases, with 11 bases between. The length of the CDR3 is 14 residues. The chain's CDR3 is CASSRRILNTEAFF. For the CDR3, the DNA is TGTGCCAGCAGCCGCAGGATACTGAACACTGAAGCTTTCTTT. Together with reference TRBV28 and TRBJ1-1, the CDR3 gives the full variable domain: DVKVTQSSRYLVKRTGEKVFLECVQDMDHENMFWYRQDPGLGLRLIYFSYDVKMKEKGDIPEGYSVSREKKERFSLILESASTNQTSMYLCASSRRILNTEAFFGQGTRLTVV.

The chain employs TRBV6-1 and TRBJ1-1; D gene ambiguous. The germline V gene has CDR1 MNHNS and CDR2 SASEGT. Between the trimmed V and J ends, which lost 1 base and 4 bases, there was a span of 10 bases. This CDR3 is 14 amino acids long. Here the CDR3 DNA reads TGTGCCAGCAGTGAAGGTTTCGGGATCACTGAAGCTTTCTTT. Its protein product is CASSEGFGITEAFF.

V gene TRBV5-4 combines with J gene TRBJ2-2; TRBD1 might be the D (6 bases). Germline V gene sequence: CDR1 SGHNT, CDR2 YYREEE (reference sequence). CDR3 size: 15 residues. The V end lost 4 bases, the J end lost 3 bases, and 13 bases lay between the germline ends. CDR3 in DNA: TGTGCCAGCAGCGCGGACAGATCCTACACCGGGGAGCTGTTTTTT. It translates to CASSADRSYTGELFF. Full variable domain (missing parts from reference TRBV5-4 and TRBJ2-2): ETGVTQSPTHLIKTRGQQVTLRCSSQSGHNTVSWYQQALGQGPQFIFQYYREEENGRGNFPPRFSGLQFPNYSSELNVNALELDDSALYLCASSADRSYTGELFFGEGSRLTVL.

This clone has just a few counts. The rearrangement joins TRBV5-6 to TRBJ2-3, with TRBD2 as a possible D gene (5 bases). Germline CDR1 SGHDT, CDR2 YYEEEE. The CDR3 loop spans 14 amino acids. V was pared by 0 bases and J by 5 bases, with 10 bases between. CDR3 bases: TGTGCCAGCAGCTTGGCGGCAGAGGGAGATACGCAGTATTTT. Encoded protein: CASSLAAEGDTQYF.

The V gene is TRBV27, the J gene TRBJ1-2; TRBD1 matches at 8 bases. The junction had 7 bases not matched to a gene; V was cut back by 3 bases and J by 4 bases. This CDR3 has 15 amino acids. The germline gives CDR1 MNHEY, CDR2 SMNVEV (reference sequence). This CDR3 reads CASSFSRTGTYGYTF. In DNA, the CDR3 is TGTGCCAGCAGTTTTTCCCGGACAGGGACCTATGGCTACACCTTC.

This CDR3 reads CASSITGSGEQFF. The CDR3 DNA sequence: TGTGCCAGTAGTATTACCGGGAGCGGTGAGCAGTTCTTC. The chain couples TRBV19 to TRBJ2-1, with D possibly being TRBD2 (6 bases). V was cut by 3 bases and J by 9 bases, with 12 bases left in between. Germline V gives CDR1 LNHDA, CDR2 SQIVND (reference sequence). The CDR3 runs 13 residues.

The genes are TRBV13 and TRBJ2-1, with D perhaps TRBD1 (6 bases). The CDR3 runs 12 residues. Germline values: CDR1 PRHDT, CDR2 FYEKMQ (reference sequence). The germline V and J ends were trimmed by 2 bases and 13 bases, with 12 bases remaining between them. The CDR3 coding sequence is TGTGCCAGCAGCTTACCCGGGACACAACAGTTCTTC. Its protein product is CASSLPGTQQFF.

This sequence joins TRBV4-1 and TRBJ2-2; TRBD1 is a possible D gene (6 bases). Trimming stripped 1 base from V and 6 bases from J, with 12 bases between. The CDR3 spans 15 residues. Germline V lookup: CDR1 MGHRA, CDR2 YSYEKL. This chain's CDR3 is CASSQVNPGAGELFF. The CDR3 DNA sequence: TGCGCCAGCAGCCAAGTCAATCCAGGGGCCGGGGAGCTGTTTTTT.

CDR3 residues: CAIKAGGLRNEQFF. The CDR3 nucleotides are TGTGCCATCAAGGCGGGGGGGCTTAGGAATGAGCAGTTCTTC. The chain joins TRBV10-3 to TRBJ2-1, with TRBD2 matching 9 bases. V lost 7 bases to trimming and J lost 7 bases; unmatched junction nucleotides: 8. The CDR3 length is 14 residues. Germline V lookup: CDR1 ENHRY, CDR2 SYGVKD.

The gene calls are TRBV30 and TRBJ1-3, with a possible D match to TRBD1 (6 bases). This CDR3 spans 15 amino acids. Germline loops: CDR1 GTSNPN, CDR2 SVGIG (reference sequence). V dropped 7 bases and J dropped 0 bases, with 16 bases sitting between them. CDR3: CASTRGLDSGNTIYF. As DNA, the CDR3 is TGTGCCTCGACCCGGGGGCTTGACTCTGGAAACACCATATATTTT.

V is TRBV5-3 and J is TRBJ1-1, with no clear D. Being an ORF, TRBV5-3 has a function that is uncertain. This CDR3 is 14 amino acids long. V was cut by 1 base and J by 3 bases, with 10 bases left in between. CDR3 sequence reads: CARSLRVCHTEAFF. The CDR3, as DNA: TGTGCCAGAAGCTTGAGGGTTTGCCACACTGAAGCTTTCTTT.

This sequence joins TRBV28 and TRBJ1-2, with 12 bases aligning to TRBD1. The CDR3 runs 17 residues. In germline, CDR1 is MDHEN, CDR2 SYDVKM. V was clipped by 5 bases and J by 4 bases; unmatched bases: 11. The CDR3 DNA reads TGTGCCAGCAGTCTCGGGACAGGGGGCGGCTCTTCCTATGGCTACACCTTC. Amino acids: CASSLGTGGGSSYGYTF.

This rearrangement joins TRBV2 to TRBJ2-3, with 14 bases fitting TRBD2. J gave up 6 bases and V 7 bases, and 6 bases lay outside the gene matches. This CDR3 spans 15 amino acids. Germline CDR1 and CDR2: SNHLY and FYNNEI. The CDR3 DNA reads TGTGCCAGCACTGGACTAGCGGGGGGAGGGGATACGCAGTATTTT. Translated, it gives CASTGLAGGGDTQYF.